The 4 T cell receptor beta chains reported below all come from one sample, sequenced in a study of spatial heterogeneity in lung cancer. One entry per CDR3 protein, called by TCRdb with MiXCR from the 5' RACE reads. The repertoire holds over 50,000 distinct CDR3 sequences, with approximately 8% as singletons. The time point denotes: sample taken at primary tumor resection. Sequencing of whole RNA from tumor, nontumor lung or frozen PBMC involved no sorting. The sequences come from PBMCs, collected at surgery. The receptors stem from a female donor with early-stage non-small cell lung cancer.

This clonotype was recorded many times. Here the CDR3 reads CASSQGGLAGGFQETQYF. The DNA of the CDR3 is TGCGCCAGCAGCCAAGGCGGACTAGCGGGGGGCTTCCAAGAGACCCAGTACTTC. The chain combines TRBV4-1 with TRBJ2-5, with 14 bases matching TRBD2. The CDR3 is 18 amino acids. Germline V gene sequence: CDR1 MGHRA, CDR2 YSYEKL. The J segment lost 1 base and the V segment lost 1 base, leaving 5 bases of the junction unmatched.

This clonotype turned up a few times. In nucleotides, the CDR3 is TGTGCCAGCAGTGAACAGGGACAGGGGAAGGGAAAACTGTTTTTT. This gives the protein CASSEQGQGKGKLFF. This chain connects TRBV2 to TRBJ1-4; 10 bases agree with TRBD1. This CDR3 contains 15 residues. From germline, CDR1 is SNHLY and CDR2 FYNNEI. Trimming at V came to 2 bases and at J to 10 bases, leaving 7 bases not matched to a gene.

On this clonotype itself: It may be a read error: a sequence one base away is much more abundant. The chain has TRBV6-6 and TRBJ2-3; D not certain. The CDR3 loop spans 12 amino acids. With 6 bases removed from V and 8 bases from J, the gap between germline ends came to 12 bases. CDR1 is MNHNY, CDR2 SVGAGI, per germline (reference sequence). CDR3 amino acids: CASRGEPVTQYF. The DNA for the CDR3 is TGTGCCAGCAGAGGCGAACCAGTTACGCAGTATTTT.

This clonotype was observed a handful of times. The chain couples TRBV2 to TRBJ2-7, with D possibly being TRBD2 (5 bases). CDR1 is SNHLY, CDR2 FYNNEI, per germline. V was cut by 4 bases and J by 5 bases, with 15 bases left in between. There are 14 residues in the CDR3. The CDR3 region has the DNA TGTGCCAGCAGTGCCCTCGGGGTCTTTGACGAGCAGTACTTC. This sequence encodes CASSALGVFDEQYF.